Below, 11 T cell receptor beta chains from the same sample are listed, as sequenced in a study of Ad26.COV2.S vaccination and SARS-CoV-2 variants. TCRdb's copy holds only in-frame clones and misses some; the assay was immunoSEQ multiplex PCR. Among about 680,000 clones listed, more than 80% were seen once. Treatment described: some 20 received Ad26.COV2.S at low or high dose, single or two shots; about 5 received placebo; per-sample allocation not given. It was on day 63 after the first vaccine or placebo injection that samples were taken. The specimen comprised peripheral blood, sampled in a trial of Ad26.COV2.S vaccine versus placebo. Source of these receptors: a person aged 18-60 years who received the Ad26.COV2.S COVID-19 vaccine or a placebo.

The rearrangement uses TRBV14 and TRBJ1-2; no definite D call. Per the germline V gene, CDR1 is SGHDN and CDR2 is FVKESK. The V end lost 0 bases, the J end lost 4 bases, and 15 bases lay between the germline ends. This CDR3 is built from 16 residues. CDR3 DNA sequence: TGTGCCAGCAGCCAAGATTCGTCGGGGTTATTCTATGGCTACACCTTC. It is translated as CASSQDSSGLFYGYTF.

The rearrangement joins TRBV7-2 to TRBJ2-7; D not resolved. V lost 5 bases, J lost 0 bases, and 14 bases lay in between. Germline CDR1 reads SGHTA; CDR2 reads FQGNSA. CDR3 size: 15 residues. CDR3 DNA sequence: TGTGCCAGCAGCCAAGGTCCAGGTGTCTCCTACGAGCAGTACTTC. It encodes CASSQGPGVSYEQYF.

The rearrangement uses TRBV5-8 and TRBJ2-2; TRBD2 is a possible D gene (5 bases). Germline V gene sequence: CDR1 SGHTS, CDR2 YDEGEE. The V end lost 1 base, the J end lost 1 base, and 8 bases lay between the germline ends. The CDR3 is made up of 15 amino acids. The CDR3 DNA sequence: TGTGCCAGCAGCTTGTTAGGACTGAACACCGGGGAGCTGTTTTTT. Translation gives CASSLLGLNTGELFF.

This rearrangement joins TRBV30 to TRBJ1-5, with D uncertain. This CDR3 spans 14 amino acids. Germline-derived CDR1 and CDR2 are GTSNPN and SVGIG (reference sequence). V lost 2 bases and J 4 bases, leaving 12 bases between the germline ends. CDR3 residues: CAWSLQPGNQPQHF. DNA of the CDR3: TGTGCCTGGAGTTTACAGCCCGGGAATCAGCCCCAGCATTTT.

This clone appeared a single time. The genes are TRBV5-4 and TRBJ2-1, with a tentative D call TRBD1 (6 bases). This CDR3 is 15 amino acids long. Trimming pared 3 bases from V and 0 bases from J, leaving 10 bases between. Germline CDR1 reads SGHNT; CDR2 reads YYREEE (reference sequence). In DNA form, the CDR3 reads TGTGCCAGCAGCTCCAGGGGCAGCTCCTACAATGAGCAGTTCTTC. Translated, it gives CASSSRGSSYNEQFF.

This chain joins TRBV13 and TRBJ2-5; 11 positions agree with TRBD2. The CDR3 totals 16 residues. J lost 2 bases, V lost 6 bases, and 8 bases had no gene match. Germline V gene sequence: CDR1 PRHDT, CDR2 FYEKMQ (reference sequence). The DNA of the CDR3 is TGTGCCAGCAGTTCTGCGACTAGCGGGGAACAAGAGACCCAGTACTTC. Translated, it gives CASSSATSGEQETQYF.

This chain uses TRBV10-3 with TRBJ2-1, with TRBD1 as a possible D gene (6 bases). Trimming took 0 bases from V and 9 from J, leaving 12 bases between them. The CDR3 sequence is 14 residues long. The V gene's germline CDR1 is ENHRY and CDR2 SYGVKD. CDR3 sequence: CAISESNRDGEQFF. CDR3 bases: TGTGCCATCAGTGAGTCAAACAGGGACGGTGAGCAGTTCTTC.

The rearrangement uses TRBV29-1 and TRBJ2-1; D is perhaps TRBD1 or TRBD2 (6 bases each). V lost 7 bases, J lost 5 bases, and 15 bases lay in between. This CDR3 has 13 amino acids. Per the germline V gene, CDR1 is SQVTM and CDR2 is ANQGSEA. CDR3: CSAKGGLNNEQFF. The CDR3 DNA is TGCAGCGCCAAAGGGGGACTCAACAATGAGCAGTTCTTC.

Here the CDR3 reads CASSARSGDYNEQFF. The CDR3 DNA sequence: TGTGCCAGCAGTGCACGATCCGGGGACTACAATGAGCAGTTCTTC. This chain uses TRBV9 with TRBJ2-1; possible D gene TRBD2, 5 bases. Trimming pared 5 bases from V and 3 bases from J, leaving 15 bases between. This CDR3 contains 15 residues. Germline CDR1 reads SGDLS; CDR2 reads YYNGEE.

This chain connects TRBV3-1 (or the pseudogene TRBV3-2) to TRBJ2-1; D might be TRBD2 (5 bases). The CDR3 is 17 amino acids. From germline, CDR1 is LGHDT and CDR2 YNNKEL (reference sequence). Trimming cost V 4 bases and J 10 bases, with 26 bases left between them. CDR3 loop: CASSPAFASTDSREQFF. The CDR3 DNA is TGTGCCAGCAGCCCCGCCTTTGCTAGCACGGACTCAAGGGAGCAGTTCTTC.

The chain links TRBV29-1 to TRBJ1-3; TRBD1 is a possible D gene (5 bases). V lost 3 bases, J lost 0 bases, and 12 bases lay in between. This CDR3 is 15 amino acids long. The germline V gene has CDR1 SQVTM and CDR2 ANQGSEA. CDR3 protein: CSVDSGAHSGNTIYF. The CDR3 nucleotides read TGCAGCGTTGATTCTGGGGCGCACTCTGGAAACACCATATATTTT.